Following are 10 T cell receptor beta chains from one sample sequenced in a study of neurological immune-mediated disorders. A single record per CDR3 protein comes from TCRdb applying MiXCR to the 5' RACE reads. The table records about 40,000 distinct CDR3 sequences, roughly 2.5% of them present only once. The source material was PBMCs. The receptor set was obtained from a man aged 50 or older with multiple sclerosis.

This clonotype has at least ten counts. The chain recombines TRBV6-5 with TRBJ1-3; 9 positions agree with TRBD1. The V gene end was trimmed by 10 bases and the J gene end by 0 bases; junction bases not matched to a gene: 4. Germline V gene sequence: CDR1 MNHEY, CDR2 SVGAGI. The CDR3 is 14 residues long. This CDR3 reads CATSDRGSGNTIYF. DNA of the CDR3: TGTGCCACCTCGGACAGGGGCTCTGGAAACACCATATATTTT.

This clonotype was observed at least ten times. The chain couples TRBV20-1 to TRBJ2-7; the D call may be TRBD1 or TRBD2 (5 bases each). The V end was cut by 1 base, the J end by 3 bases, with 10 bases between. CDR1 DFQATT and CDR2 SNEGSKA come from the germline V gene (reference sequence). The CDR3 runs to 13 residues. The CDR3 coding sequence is TGCAGTGCTAGAGGTGGGACGGTCTACGAGCAGTACTTC. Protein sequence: CSARGGTVYEQYF.

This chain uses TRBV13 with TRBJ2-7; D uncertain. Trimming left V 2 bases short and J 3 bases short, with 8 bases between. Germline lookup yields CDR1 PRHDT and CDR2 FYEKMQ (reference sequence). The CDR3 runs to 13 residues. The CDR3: CASSLYPSYEQYF. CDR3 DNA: TGTGCCAGCAGCTTATACCCGAGCTACGAGCAGTACTTC.

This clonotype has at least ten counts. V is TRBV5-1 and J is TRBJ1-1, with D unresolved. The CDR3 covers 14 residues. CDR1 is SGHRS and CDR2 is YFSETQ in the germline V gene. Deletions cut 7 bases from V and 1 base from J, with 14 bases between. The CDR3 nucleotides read TGCGCCAGCTACCAGCGGAACCCGAACACTGAAGCTTTCTTT. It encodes CASYQRNPNTEAFF.

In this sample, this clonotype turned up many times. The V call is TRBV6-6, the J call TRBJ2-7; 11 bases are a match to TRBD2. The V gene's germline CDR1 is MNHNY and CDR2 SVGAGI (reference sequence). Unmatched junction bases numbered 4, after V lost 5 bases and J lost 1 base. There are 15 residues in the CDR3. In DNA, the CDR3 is TGTGCCAGCAGTACTAGCGGGGGCCTGTCCTACGAGCAGTACTTC. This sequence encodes CASSTSGGLSYEQYF.

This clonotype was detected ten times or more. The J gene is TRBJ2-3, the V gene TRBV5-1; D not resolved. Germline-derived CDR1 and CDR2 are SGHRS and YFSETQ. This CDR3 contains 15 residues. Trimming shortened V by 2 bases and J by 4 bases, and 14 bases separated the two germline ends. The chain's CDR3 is CASSFMDEAADTQYF. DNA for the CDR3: TGCGCCAGCAGCTTCATGGACGAGGCGGCAGATACGCAGTATTTT.

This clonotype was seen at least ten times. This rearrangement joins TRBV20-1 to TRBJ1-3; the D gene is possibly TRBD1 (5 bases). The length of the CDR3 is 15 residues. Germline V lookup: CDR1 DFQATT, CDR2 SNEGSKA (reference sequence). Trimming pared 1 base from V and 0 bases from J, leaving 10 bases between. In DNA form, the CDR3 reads TGCAGTGCTAGAGGGGACTCACGCTCTGGAAACACCATATATTTT. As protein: CSARGDSRSGNTIYF.

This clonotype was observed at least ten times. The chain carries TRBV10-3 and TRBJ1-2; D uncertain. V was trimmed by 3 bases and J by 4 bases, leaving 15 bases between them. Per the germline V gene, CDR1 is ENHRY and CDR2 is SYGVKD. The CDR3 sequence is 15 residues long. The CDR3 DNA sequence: TGTGCCATCAGTGAAAGGGCGGGGTCCGGCTATGGCTACACCTTC. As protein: CAISERAGSGYGYTF.

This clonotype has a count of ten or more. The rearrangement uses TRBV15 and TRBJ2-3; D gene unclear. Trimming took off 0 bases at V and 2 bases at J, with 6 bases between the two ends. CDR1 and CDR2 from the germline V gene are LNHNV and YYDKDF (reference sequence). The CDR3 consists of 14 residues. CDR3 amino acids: CATSRDRVTDTQYF. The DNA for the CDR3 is TGTGCCACCAGCAGAGATCGGGTCACAGATACGCAGTATTTT.

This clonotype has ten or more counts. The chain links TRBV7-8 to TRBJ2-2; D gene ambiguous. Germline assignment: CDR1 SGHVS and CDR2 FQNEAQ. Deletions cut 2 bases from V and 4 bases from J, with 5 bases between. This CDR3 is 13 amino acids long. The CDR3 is CASSLTGTGELFF. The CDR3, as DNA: TGTGCCAGCAGCTTAACTGGCACCGGGGAGCTGTTTTTT. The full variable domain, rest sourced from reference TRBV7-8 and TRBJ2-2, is GAGVSQSPRYKVAKRGQDVALRCDPISGHVSLFWYQQALGQGPEFLTYFQNEAQLDKSGLPSDRFFAERPEGSVSTLKIQRTQQEDSAVYLCASSLTGTGELFFGEGSRLTVL.